Presented here are 8 T cell receptor beta chains from one specimen sequenced in a study of a mutant IDH1 vaccine in newly diagnosed glioma (dated by TCRdb to the early 2020s). This sample's time point label indicates: week 23, last vaccination. Each vaccine dose was 300 ug of a 20-mer mutant IDH1 peptide in Montanide, given subcutaneously with topical imiquimod. The library was made by the immunoSEQ multiplex PCR assay. This immuneACCESS table, as held by TCRdb, lists in-frame sequences with V and J called but not all clones. Of the missing ones, under half trace to an unresolved V gene in checked studies; the others have no known cause. This sample holds over 45,000 clones; approximately 80% were observed only once. 5% to 7.5% of the sample is in the top ten clones. Their antigens remain unidentified. The sample in question was PBMCs, obtained from a glioma patient whose treatment included an IDH1 peptide vaccine. The receptors originated from a man aged 40-55 years with glioma.

Concerning this clone: One end of the junction is discordant with germline, which a read error may explain. The chain has TRBV5-1 and TRBJ1-3; 7 nucleotides match TRBD1. The germline CDR1 and CDR2 sequences are SGHRS and YFSETQ. CDR3 size: 15 residues. CDR3 region: CASTLTGLTGNTIYF. The DNA of the CDR3 is TGCGCCAGCACCTTGACAGGGTTGACTGGAAACACCATATATTTT.

This clone showed up just a few times. This chain links TRBV10-3 with TRBJ1-6; weak D call: TRBD1 (6 bases). Germline values: CDR1 ENHRY, CDR2 SYGVKD. V shed 0 bases and J shed 9 bases, with 12 bases lying between them. The CDR3 sequence is 15 residues long. As DNA, the CDR3 is TGTGCCATCAGTGAGTCGGGGGCAGGAGGTTCACCCCTCCACTTT. Translated, it gives CAISESGAGGSPLHF.

The CDR3 sequence: CASSLSGARSFQLFF. CDR3 nucleotide sequence: TGTGCCAGCAGTCTAAGCGGGGCTCGTTCTTTTCAACTGTTTTTT. This rearrangement joins TRBV6-1 to TRBJ1-4; a weak D match, TRBD1 (5 bases). Between the trimmed V and J ends, which lost 5 bases and 12 bases, there was a span of 22 bases. The CDR3 sequence is 15 residues long. The germline V gene has CDR1 MNHNS and CDR2 SASEGT.

The chain joins TRBV5-1 to TRBJ1-2, with D possibly being TRBD1 (5 bases). CDR3 size: 12 residues. CDR1 is SGHRS, CDR2 YFSETQ, per germline. Deletions cut 3 bases from V and 8 bases from J, with 11 bases between. Here the CDR3 reads CASSYGAQGYTF. CDR3 nucleotides: TGCGCCAGCAGCTACGGGGCACAGGGCTACACCTTC.

The CDR3 here is CASSEYWGYEQYF. As DNA, the CDR3 is TGTGCCAGCAGTGAATATTGGGGGTACGAGCAGTACTTC. This chain joins TRBV2 and TRBJ2-7; D may be TRBD1 or TRBD2 (5 bases each). CDR3 length equals 13 residues. Per the germline V gene, CDR1 is SNHLY and CDR2 is FYNNEI. With 2 bases removed from V and 4 bases from J, the gap between germline ends came to 9 bases.

This sequence joins TRBV10-2 and TRBJ1-4; no clear D. Per germline, CDR1 WSHSY and CDR2 SAAADI. V shed 7 bases and J shed 7 bases, with 13 bases lying between them. The CDR3 extends over 13 amino acids. CDR3 nucleotides: TGCGCCAGCATGTCCGGAGTGGCTGAAAAACTGTTTTTT. Its protein product is CASMSGVAEKLFF.

The chain links TRBV2 to TRBJ2-1; D may match TRBD1 or TRBD2 (5 bases each). The CDR3 is 15 amino acids. Germline CDR1 and CDR2: SNHLY and FYNNEI. Trimming took 6 bases from V and 6 from J, leaving 18 bases between them. This CDR3 reads CASSRSRGLGNEQFF. The CDR3 region has the DNA TGTGCCAGCAGCCGGTCGAGGGGTCTGGGCAATGAGCAGTTCTTC.

The V and J genes are TRBV15 and TRBJ2-3, with 8 bases that match TRBD2. There are 15 residues in the CDR3. The J segment lost 12 bases and the V segment lost 2 bases, leaving 13 bases of the junction unmatched. Looked up from germline, CDR1 is LNHNV and CDR2 is YYDKDF (reference sequence). Here the CDR3 reads CATSRPTPTGGDQYF. Written as DNA, the CDR3 is TGTGCCACCAGCAGACCTACCCCAACCGGGGGGGATCAGTATTTT. The complete variable domain, with remaining parts taken from reference TRBV15 and TRBJ2-3, reads DAMVIQNPRYQVTQFGKPVTLSCSQTLNHNVMYWYQQKSSQAPKLLFHYYDKDFNNEADTPDNFQSRRPNTSFCFLDIRSPGLGDTAMYLCATSRPTPTGGDQYFGPGTRLTVL.